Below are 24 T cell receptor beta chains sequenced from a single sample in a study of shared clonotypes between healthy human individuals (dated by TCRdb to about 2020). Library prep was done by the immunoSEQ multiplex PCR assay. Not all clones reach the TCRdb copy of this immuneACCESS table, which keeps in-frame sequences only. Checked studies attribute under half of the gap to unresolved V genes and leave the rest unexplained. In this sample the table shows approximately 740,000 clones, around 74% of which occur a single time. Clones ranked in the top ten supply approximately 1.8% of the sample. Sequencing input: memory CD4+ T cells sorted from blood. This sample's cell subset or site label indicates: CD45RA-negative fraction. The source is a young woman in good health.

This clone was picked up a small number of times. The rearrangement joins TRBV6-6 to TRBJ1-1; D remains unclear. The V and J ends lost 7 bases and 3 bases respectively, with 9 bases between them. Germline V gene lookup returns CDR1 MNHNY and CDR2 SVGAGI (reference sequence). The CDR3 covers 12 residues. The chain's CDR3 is CASNRLDTEAFF. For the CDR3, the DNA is TGTGCCAGCAACCGACTAGACACTGAAGCTTTCTTT.

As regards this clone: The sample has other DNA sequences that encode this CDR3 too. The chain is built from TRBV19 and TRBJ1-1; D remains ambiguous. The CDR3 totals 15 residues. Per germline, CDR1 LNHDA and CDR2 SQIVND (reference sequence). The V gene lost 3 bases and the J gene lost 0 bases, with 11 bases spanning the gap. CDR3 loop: CASSISQIMNTEAFF. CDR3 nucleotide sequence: TGTGCCAGTAGTATCAGCCAGATCATGAACACTGAAGCTTTCTTT.

The CDR3 DNA is TGTGCCATCAATCCAGGGGGTAACACCGGGGAGCTGTTTTTT. It encodes CAINPGGNTGELFF. The chain combines TRBV10-3 with TRBJ2-2; 7 nucleotides align to TRBD1. The CDR3 loop spans 14 amino acids. The germline gives CDR1 ENHRY, CDR2 SYGVKD. The V and J ends lost 7 bases and 2 bases, in that order; junction bases with no gene match: 4.

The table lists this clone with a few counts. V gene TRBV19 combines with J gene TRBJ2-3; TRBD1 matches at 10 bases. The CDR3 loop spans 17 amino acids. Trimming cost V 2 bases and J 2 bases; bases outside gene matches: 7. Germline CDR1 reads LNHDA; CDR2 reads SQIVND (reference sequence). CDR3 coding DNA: TGTGCCAGTAGTATACCCGGGACAGGGGTAATCACAGATACGCAGTATTTT. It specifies CASSIPGTGVITDTQYF.

DNA of the CDR3: TGTGCCAGCAGCCTAGAGCAGGGTCAGCCCCAGCATTTT. The encoded protein is CASSLEQGQPQHF. V is TRBV7-2 and J is TRBJ1-5; D is perhaps TRBD1 (5 bases). In germline, CDR1 is SGHTA, CDR2 FQGNSA. V lost 5 bases and J 6 bases, leaving 11 bases between the germline ends. The CDR3 has 13 amino acids.

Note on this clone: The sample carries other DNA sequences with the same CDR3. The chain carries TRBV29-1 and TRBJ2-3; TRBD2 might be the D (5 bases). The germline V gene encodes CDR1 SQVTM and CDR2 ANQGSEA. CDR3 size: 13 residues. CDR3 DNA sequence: TGCAGTGTAAGCGGTCCGGGCACAGATACGCAGTATTTT. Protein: CSVSGPGTDTQYF.

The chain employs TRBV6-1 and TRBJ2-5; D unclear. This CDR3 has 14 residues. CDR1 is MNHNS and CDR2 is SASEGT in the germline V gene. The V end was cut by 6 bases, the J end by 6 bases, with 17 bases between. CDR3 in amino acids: CASSILSAEKTQYF. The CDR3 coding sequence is TGTGCCAGCAGCATCCTGTCCGCCGAGAAGACCCAGTACTTC.

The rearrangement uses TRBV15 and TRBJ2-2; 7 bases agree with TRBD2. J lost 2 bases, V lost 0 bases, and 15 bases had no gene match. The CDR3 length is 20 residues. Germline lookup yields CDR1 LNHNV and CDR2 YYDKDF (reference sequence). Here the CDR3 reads CATSRDSLSWLAVNTGELFF. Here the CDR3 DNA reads TGTGCCACCAGCAGAGATAGTTTGTCGTGGCTAGCGGTAAACACCGGGGAGCTGTTTTTT.

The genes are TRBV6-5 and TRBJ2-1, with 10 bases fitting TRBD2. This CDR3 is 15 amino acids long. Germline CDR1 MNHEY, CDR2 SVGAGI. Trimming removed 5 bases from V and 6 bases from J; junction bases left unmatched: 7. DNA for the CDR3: TGTGCCAGCAGTCCCGGACTAGCGGTGGCCAATGAGCAGTTCTTC. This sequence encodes CASSPGLAVANEQFF.

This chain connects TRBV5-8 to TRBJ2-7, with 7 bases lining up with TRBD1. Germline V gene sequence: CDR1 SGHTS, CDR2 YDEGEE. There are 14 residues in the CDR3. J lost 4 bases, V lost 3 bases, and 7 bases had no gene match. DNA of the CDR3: TGTGCCAGCAGCTCCCGGACAGGCACATACGAGCAGTACTTC. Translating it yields CASSSRTGTYEQYF.

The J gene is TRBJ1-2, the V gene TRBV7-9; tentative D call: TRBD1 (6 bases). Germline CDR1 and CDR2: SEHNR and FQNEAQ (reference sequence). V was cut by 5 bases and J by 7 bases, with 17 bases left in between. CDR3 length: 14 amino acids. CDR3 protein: CASSTSGVGAGYTF. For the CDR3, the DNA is TGTGCCAGCAGCACCTCGGGGGTGGGGGCTGGCTACACCTTC.

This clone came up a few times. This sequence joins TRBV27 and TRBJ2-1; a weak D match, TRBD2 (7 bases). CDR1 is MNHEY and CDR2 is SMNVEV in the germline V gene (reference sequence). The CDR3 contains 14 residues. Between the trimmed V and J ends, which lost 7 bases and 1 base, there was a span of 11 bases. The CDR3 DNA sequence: TGTGCCAGCAAGGGGGACTATTCCTACAATGAGCAGTTCTTC. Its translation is CASKGDYSYNEQFF.

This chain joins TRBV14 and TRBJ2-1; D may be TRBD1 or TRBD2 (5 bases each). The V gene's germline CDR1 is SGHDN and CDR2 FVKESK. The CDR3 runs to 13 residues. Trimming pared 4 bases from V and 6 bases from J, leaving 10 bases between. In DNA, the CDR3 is TGTGCCAGCAGCCCTGCCGGGGCCAATGAGCAGTTCTTC. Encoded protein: CASSPAGANEQFF.

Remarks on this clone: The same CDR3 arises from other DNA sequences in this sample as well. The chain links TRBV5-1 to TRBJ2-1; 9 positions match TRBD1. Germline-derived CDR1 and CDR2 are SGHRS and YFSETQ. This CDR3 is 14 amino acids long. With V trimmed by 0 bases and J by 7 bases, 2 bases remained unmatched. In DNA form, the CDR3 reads TGCGCCAGCAGCTTGGGGACAGGGGATAATGAGCAGTTCTTC. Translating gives CASSLGTGDNEQFF.

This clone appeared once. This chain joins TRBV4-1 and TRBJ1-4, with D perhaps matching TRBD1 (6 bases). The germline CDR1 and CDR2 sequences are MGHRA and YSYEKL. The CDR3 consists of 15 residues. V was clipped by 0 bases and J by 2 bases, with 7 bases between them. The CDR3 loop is CASSQDRGTNEKLFF. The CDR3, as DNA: TGCGCCAGCAGCCAAGACAGGGGCACTAATGAAAAACTGTTTTTT.

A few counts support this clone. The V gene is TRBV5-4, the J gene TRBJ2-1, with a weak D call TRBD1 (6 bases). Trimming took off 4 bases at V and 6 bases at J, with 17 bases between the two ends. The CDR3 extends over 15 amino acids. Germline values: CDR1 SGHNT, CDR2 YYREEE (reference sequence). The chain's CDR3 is CASSPNVGARNEQFF. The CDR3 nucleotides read TGTGCCAGCAGCCCCAATGTGGGGGCGCGCAATGAGCAGTTCTTC. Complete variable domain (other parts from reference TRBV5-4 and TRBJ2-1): ETGVTQSPTHLIKTRGQQVTLRCSSQSGHNTVSWYQQALGQGPQFIFQYYREEENGRGNFPPRFSGLQFPNYSSELNVNALELDDSALYLCASSPNVGARNEQFFGPGTRLTVL.

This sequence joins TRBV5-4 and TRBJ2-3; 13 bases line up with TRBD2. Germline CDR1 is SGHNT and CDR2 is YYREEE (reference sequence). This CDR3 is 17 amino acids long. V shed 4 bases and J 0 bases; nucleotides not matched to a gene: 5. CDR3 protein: CASSPGTSGISTDTQYF. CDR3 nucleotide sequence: TGTGCCAGCAGCCCCGGGACTAGCGGGATTAGCACAGATACGCAGTATTTT.

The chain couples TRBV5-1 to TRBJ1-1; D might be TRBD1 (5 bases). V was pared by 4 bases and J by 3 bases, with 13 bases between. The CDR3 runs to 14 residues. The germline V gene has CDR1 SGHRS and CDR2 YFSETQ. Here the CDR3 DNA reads TGCGCCAGCAGCATCCGAACAGGATACACTGAAGCTTTCTTT. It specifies CASSIRTGYTEAFF.

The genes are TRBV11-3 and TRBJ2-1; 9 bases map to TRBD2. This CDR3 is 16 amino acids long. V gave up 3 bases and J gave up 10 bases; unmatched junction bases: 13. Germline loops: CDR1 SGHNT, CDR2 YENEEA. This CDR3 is CASSFREAGGPGEQFF. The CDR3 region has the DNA TGTGCCAGCAGCTTTCGTGAGGCGGGAGGGCCGGGGGAGCAGTTCTTC.

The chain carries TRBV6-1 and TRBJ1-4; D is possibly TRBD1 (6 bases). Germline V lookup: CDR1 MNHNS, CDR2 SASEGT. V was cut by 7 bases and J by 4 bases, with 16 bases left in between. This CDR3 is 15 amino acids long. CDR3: CASKGTQGGNEKLFF. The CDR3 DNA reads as TGTGCCAGCAAAGGAACACAGGGTGGTAATGAAAAACTGTTTTTT.

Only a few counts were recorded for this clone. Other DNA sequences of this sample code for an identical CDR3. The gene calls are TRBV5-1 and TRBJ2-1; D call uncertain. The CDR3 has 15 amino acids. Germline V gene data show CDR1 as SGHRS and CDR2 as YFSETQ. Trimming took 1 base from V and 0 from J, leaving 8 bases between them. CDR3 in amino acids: CASSLSVSSYNEQFF. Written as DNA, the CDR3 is TGCGCCAGCAGCTTGTCGGTTAGCTCCTACAATGAGCAGTTCTTC.

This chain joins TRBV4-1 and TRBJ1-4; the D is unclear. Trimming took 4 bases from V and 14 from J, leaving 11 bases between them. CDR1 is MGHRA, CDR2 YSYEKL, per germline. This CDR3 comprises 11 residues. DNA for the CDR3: TGCGCCAGCAGCCGGTCCGGCGAGCTGTTTTTT. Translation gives CASSRSGELFF.

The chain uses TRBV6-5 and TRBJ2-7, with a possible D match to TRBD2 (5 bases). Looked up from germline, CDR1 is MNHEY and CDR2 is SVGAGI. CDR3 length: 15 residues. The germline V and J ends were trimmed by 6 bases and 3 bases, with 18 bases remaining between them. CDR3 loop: CASSGGPGPFYEQYF. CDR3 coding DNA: TGTGCCAGCAGCGGAGGACCCGGACCGTTCTACGAGCAGTACTTC.

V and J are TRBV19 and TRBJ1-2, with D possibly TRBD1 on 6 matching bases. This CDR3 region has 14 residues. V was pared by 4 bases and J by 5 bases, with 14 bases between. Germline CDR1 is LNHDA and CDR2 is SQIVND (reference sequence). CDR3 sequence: CASSRTGTHYGYTF. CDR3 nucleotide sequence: TGTGCCAGTAGTAGAACCGGGACACATTATGGCTACACCTTC.